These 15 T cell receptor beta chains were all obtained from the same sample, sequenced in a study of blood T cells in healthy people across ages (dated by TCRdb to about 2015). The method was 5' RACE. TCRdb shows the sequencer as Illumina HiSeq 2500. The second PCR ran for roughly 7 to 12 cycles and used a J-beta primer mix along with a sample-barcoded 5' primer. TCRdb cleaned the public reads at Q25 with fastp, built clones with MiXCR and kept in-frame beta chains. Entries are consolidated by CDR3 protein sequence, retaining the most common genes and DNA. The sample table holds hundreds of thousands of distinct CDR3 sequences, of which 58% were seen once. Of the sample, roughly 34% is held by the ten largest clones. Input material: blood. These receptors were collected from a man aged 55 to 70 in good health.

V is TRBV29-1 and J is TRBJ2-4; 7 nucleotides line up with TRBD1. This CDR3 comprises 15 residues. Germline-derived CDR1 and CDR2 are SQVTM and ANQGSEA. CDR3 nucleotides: TGCAACGTGGAGAGACAGGGTTTTGCCAAAAACATTCAGTACTTC. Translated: CNVERQGFAKNIQYF.

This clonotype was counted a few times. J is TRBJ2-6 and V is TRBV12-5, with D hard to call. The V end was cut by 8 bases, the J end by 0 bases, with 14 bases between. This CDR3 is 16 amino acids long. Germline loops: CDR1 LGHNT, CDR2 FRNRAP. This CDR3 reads CASLPSGNSGANVLTF. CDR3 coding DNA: TGTGCTAGTCTCCCCTCAGGAAACTCTGGGGCCAACGTCCTGACTTTC.

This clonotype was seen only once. The CDR3 coding sequence is TGTGCCAGCAGTCGGGACAGGCTGGGCGAGCAGTACTTC. It encodes CASSRDRLGEQYF. This sequence joins TRBV6-5 and TRBJ2-5; 8 bases are a match to TRBD1. The assigned J gene may be wrong: the sequence end matches TRBJ2-7 better. The CDR3 extends over 13 amino acids. Germline CDR1 MNHEY, CDR2 SVGAGI.

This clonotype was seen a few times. CDR3 protein: CASSTGARTDTQYF. DNA of the CDR3: TGTGCCAGCAGCACGGGGGCCCGCACAGATACGCAGTATTTT. The genes are TRBV12-3 or TRBV12-4 and TRBJ2-3; D could derive from TRBD1 or TRBD2 (6 bases each). This CDR3 is built from 14 residues. Trimming stripped 6 bases from V and 1 base from J, with 11 bases between.

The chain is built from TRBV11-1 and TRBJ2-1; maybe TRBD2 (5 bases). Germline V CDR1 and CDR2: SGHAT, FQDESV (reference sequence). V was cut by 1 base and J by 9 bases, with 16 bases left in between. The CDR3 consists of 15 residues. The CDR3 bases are TGTGCCAGCAGCTTAGTAATCCGTAGCGCTGGTGAGCAGTTCTTC. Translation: CASSLVIRSAGEQFF.

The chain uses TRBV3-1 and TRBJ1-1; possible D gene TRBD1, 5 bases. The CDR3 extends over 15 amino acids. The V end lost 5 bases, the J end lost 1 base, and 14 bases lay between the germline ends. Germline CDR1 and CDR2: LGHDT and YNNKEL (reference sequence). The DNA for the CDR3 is TGTGCCAGCAGCAAACGGGGGTCCTCGAACACTGAAGCTTTCTTT. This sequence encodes CASSKRGSSNTEAFF.

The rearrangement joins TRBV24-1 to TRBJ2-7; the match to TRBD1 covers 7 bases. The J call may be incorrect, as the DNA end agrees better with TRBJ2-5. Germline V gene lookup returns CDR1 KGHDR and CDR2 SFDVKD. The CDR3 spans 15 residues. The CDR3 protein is CATSDTGTVGETQYF. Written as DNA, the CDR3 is TGTGCCACCAGTGATACCGGGACAGTTGGAGAGACCCAGTACTTC.

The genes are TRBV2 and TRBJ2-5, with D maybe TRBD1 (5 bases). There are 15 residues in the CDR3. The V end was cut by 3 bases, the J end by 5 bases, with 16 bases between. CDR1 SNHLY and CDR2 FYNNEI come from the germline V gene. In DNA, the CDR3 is TGTGCCAGCAGTGACCTCACTTGGGGCCGCGAGACCCAGTACTTC. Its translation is CASSDLTWGRETQYF.

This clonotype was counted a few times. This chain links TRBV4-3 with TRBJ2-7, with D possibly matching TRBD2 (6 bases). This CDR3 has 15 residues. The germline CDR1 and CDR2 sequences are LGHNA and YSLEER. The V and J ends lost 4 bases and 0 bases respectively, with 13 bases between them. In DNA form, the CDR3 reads TGCGCCAGCAGCCCCTCAGCGGGCTCCTCCTACGAGCAGTACTTC. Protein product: CASSPSAGSSYEQYF.

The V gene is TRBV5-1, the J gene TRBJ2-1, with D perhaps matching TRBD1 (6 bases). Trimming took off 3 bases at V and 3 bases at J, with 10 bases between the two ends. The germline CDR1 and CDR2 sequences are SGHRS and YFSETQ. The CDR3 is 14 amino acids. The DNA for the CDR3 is TGCGCCAGCAGCTCCGACAGGTTCTACAATGAGCAGTTCTTC. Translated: CASSSDRFYNEQFF.

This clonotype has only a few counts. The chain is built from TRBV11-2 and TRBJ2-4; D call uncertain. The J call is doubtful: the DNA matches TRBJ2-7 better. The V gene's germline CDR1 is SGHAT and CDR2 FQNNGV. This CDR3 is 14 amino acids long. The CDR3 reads CASSPRTAVYEQYF. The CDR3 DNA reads TGTGCCAGCAGCCCCCGGACGGCGGTATACGAGCAGTACTTC.

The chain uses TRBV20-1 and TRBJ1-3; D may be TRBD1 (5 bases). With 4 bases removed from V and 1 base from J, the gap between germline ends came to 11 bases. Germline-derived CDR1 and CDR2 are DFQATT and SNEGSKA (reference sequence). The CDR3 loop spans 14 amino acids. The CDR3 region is CSAIRAASGNTIYF. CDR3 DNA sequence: TGCAGTGCTATCAGGGCGGCTTCTGGAAACACCATATATTTT.

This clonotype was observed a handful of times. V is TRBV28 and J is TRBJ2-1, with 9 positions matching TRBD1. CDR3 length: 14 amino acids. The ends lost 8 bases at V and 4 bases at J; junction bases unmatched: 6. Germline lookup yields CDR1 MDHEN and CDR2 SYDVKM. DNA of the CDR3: TGTGCCAGCCTGCCACAGGGGGCGTACAATGAGCAGTTCTTC. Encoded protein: CASLPQGAYNEQFF.

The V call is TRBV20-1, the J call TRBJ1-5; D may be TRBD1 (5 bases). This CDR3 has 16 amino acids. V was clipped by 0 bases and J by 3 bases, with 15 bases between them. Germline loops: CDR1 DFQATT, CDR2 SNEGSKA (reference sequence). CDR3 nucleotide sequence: TGCAGTGCTAGAGATGGGAACAGGTTATCCAATCAGCCCCAGCATTTT. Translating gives CSARDGNRLSNQPQHF.

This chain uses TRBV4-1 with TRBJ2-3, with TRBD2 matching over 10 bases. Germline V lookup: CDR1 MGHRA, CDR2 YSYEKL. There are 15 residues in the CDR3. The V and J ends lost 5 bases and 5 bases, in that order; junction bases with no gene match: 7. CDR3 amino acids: CASSRAGGQVDTQYF. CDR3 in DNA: TGCGCCAGCAGCAGAGCGGGGGGGCAAGTAGATACGCAGTATTTT.